The clone carrying this TCR beta chain was counted ten times or more. The data derive from a study of early T cells in non-severe SARS-CoV-2 infection. TCRdb passed the 5' RACE reads through MiXCR, listing each CDR3 protein once. The table records about 52,000 distinct CDR3 sequences, about 11% of them present only once. The CDR3 extends over 14 amino acids. Trimming took 2 bases from V and 3 from J, leaving 10 bases between them. What was sequenced was whole blood. The chain is built from TRBV12-3 or TRBV12-4 and TRBJ2-5; D may be TRBD1 (6 bases). This receptor was identified in an adult who was a healthcare worker with PCR-confirmed SARS-CoV-2 infection or an uninfected control (not recorded which). DNA for the CDR3: TGTGCCAGCAGTTTATGGGCAGGGGAAGAGACCCAGTACTTC. Encoded protein: CASSLWAGEETQYF.